The source of this T cell receptor beta chain is a study of CD8+CD57+ T cells in acquired aplastic anemia. Study results and limitations: Between the patient and control groups, CD8+ Simpson's diversity did not differ significantly. The study identified roughly 29 CD8+ CDR3 sequences shared by patients and controls.

The V gene's germline CDR1 is LGHNA and CDR2 YNFKEQ. Trimming removed 7 bases from V and 2 bases from J, with 15 bases in between. This CDR3 spans 15 amino acids. Both TCR beta VDJ combination and CDR3 sequence profiling were carried out. Genomic DNA was the template for this profiling. MiXCR was run by TCRdb on the reads, yielding one entry per CDR3 protein. Altogether about 160,000 distinct CDR3 sequences are present, roughly 48% being singletons, with the ten largest covering about 3%. As concerns this clonotype: Its antigen is unknown. A much larger clone sits a single nucleotide away, making a read error possible.

Patients picked for sequencing had shown CD8+CD57+ cell expansion detected by flow cytometry. Sequenced sample: sorted CD4+, CD8+, or CD8+CD57+ T cells (not recorded which) from PBMCs. The TCR originated in a human donor with aplastic anemia. The rearrangement joins TRBV4-2 to TRBJ2-1, with D uncertain. CDR3 coding DNA: TGTGCCAGCACGCTAACTGGCAACACCTACAATGAGCAGTTCTTC. Encoded protein: CASTLTGNTYNEQFF.